Listed below are T cell receptor beta chains from one sample, sequenced in a study of beta chain features in type 1 diabetes. Profiling relied on immunoSEQ multiplex PCR, and the TCRdb table lists in-frame clones only, not all of them. The sample has 330,000 or so clones, roughly a fifth seen once. Sequences were obtained from naive CD4+ T cells from blood. The source is a woman aged 18 to 35 in good health. Each CDR3 is given with its conserved first and last residue. A D gene is named only where the DNA matches it firmly. Size values are once, few and many counts, or a class for expanded clones, and some rows have none.

>.|TRBJ1-2|few|TRBV27
CASRPRAGNYGYTF
TGTGCCAGCAGGCCCAGGGCTGGGAACTATGGCTACACCTTC
>.|TRBJ1-1|few|TRBV4-2
CASSRMHRNTEAFF
TGTGCCAGCAGCCGAATGCATAGGAACACTGAAGCTTTCTTT
>.|TRBJ1-2|.|TRBV30
CACTGVNYGYTF
TGTGCCTGCACAGGAGTCAACTATGGCTACACCTTC
>TRBD2|TRBJ2-1|few|TRBV5-1
CACGASGYNEQFF
TGCGCCTGTGGGGCTAGCGGTTACAATGAGCAGTTCTTC
>.|TRBJ2-2|few|TRBV14
CASSPRVAGELFF
TGTGCCAGCAGCCCTAGAGTTGCCGGGGAGCTGTTTTTT
>TRBD1|TRBJ1-1|.|TRBV6-5
CASSQIRGDTEAFF
TGTGCCAGCAGCCAAATCAGGGGGGACACTGAAGCTTTCTTT
>TRBD2|TRBJ2-3|few|TRBV2
CASPGTSGTYTDTQYF
TGTGCCAGTCCCGGGACTAGCGGGACGTACACAGATACGCAGTATTTT
>.|TRBJ2-1|few|TRBV2
CASSDFALDEQFF
TGTGCCAGCAGTGATTTCGCCCTAGATGAGCAGTTCTTC
>.|TRBJ1-1|.|TRBV7-8
CASSLAEVGRRAFF
TGTGCCAGCAGCTTAGCGGAGGTAGGGCGGCGGGCTTTCTTT
>.|TRBJ2-1|.|TRBV7-2
CASSSQGTYEQFF
TGTGCCAGCAGCTCTCAGGGGACGTATGAGCAGTTCTTC
>TRBD1|TRBJ1-5|.|TRBV4-2
CASSQGDRDRDQPQHF
TGTGCCAGCAGCCAAGGGGACAGGGACAGGGATCAGCCCCAGCATTTT
>.|TRBJ1-1|few|TRBV30
CAWSPRGNTEAFF
TGTGCCTGGAGTCCTCGCGGGAACACTGAAGCTTTCTTT
>TRBD1|TRBJ1-2|once|TRBV11-3
CASSGTGGGYTF
TGTGCCAGCAGCGGGACAGGTGGAGGCTACACCTTC
>TRBD2|TRBJ2-5|.|TRBV4-3
CASSQSGGRGETQYF
TGCGCCAGCAGCCAGAGCGGGGGGAGAGGAGAGACCCAGTACTTC
>.|TRBJ1-2|.|TRBV5-6
CASSLQKVWGYTF
TGTGCCAGCAGCTTACAGAAAGTTTGGGGCTACACCTTC
>.|TRBJ1-6|.|TRBV7-2
CASSLQALNSPLHF
TGTGCCAGCAGCCTGCAGGCCCTCAATTCACCCCTCCACTTT
>TRBD2|TRBJ2-3|few|TRBV7-2
CASSTSSGGSADTQYF
TGTGCCAGCAGCACCTCTAGCGGGGGGTCCGCAGATACGCAGTATTTT
>.|TRBJ1-1|few|TRBV7-3
CASSSRVNTEAFF
TGTGCCAGCAGCTCCAGGGTCAACACTGAAGCTTTCTTT
>.|TRBJ2-7|.|TRBV5-4
CASSPSLEGPYEQYF
TGTGCCAGCAGCCCATCGCTGGAGGGGCCCTACGAGCAGTACTTC
>.|TRBJ2-3|.|TRBV7-3
CASSSTQTDTQYF
TGTGCCAGCAGCTCCACCCAGACAGATACGCAGTATTTT
>TRBD2|TRBJ2-4|.|TRBV25-1
CASSESGGAKNIQYF
TGTGCCAGCAGTGAATCGGGGGGAGCCAAAAACATTCAGTACTTC
>.|TRBJ2-5|few|TRBV29-1
CSVARRDPQETQYF
TGCAGCGTCGCGAGGAGGGATCCACAAGAGACCCAGTACTTC
>.|TRBJ1-2|few|TRBV9
CASSVDGSYYGYTF
TGTGCCAGCAGCGTAGATGGCAGTTACTATGGCTACACCTTC
>TRBD1|TRBJ2-7|.|TRBV5-4
CASSRGGQGASYEQYF
TGTGCCAGCAGCCGGGGCGGACAGGGGGCCTCCTACGAGCAGTACTTC
>.|TRBJ1-1|few|TRBV9
CASSPIGATEAFF
TGTGCCAGCAGCCCCATAGGGGCCACTGAAGCTTTCTTT
>.|TRBJ2-1|few|TRBV10-3
CAISGGEDEQFF
TGTGCCATCAGTGGTGGGGAGGATGAGCAGTTCTTC
>.|TRBJ2-3|.|TRBV19
CASSISHTQYF
TGTGCCAGTAGTATCTCCCATACGCAGTATTTT
>.|TRBJ1-1|few|TRBV9
CASSVDGRGNTEAFF
TGTGCCAGCAGCGTAGACGGCAGGGGGAACACTGAAGCTTTCTTT
>TRBD1|TRBJ1-4|few|TRBV4-1
CASSQPGQQNEKLFF
TGCGCCAGCAGCCAGCCGGGACAGCAGAATGAAAAACTGTTTTTT
>TRBD2|TRBJ2-3|.|TRBV12-5
CASGFRLAGAYTDTQYF
TGTGCTAGTGGTTTCCGACTAGCGGGAGCCTACACAGATACGCAGTATTTT
>.|TRBJ1-3|few|TRBV29-1
CSAIGTTGNTIYF
TGCAGCGCAATTGGGACAACTGGAAACACCATATATTTT
>.|TRBJ1-1|few|TRBV5-6
CASSRLGRDTEAFF
TGTGCCAGCAGCCGTCTGGGGAGGGACACTGAAGCTTTCTTT
>.|TRBJ2-7|few|TRBV4-2
CASSQQGGHEQYF
TGTGCCAGCAGCCAGCAGGGGGGCCACGAGCAGTACTTC
>TRBD1|TRBJ2-5|few|TRBV11-1
CASSRDRKETQYF
TGTGCCAGCAGCCGGGACAGGAAAGAGACCCAGTACTTC
>.|TRBJ2-5|.|TRBV4-1
CASSQASGGRETQYF
TGCGCCAGCAGCCAAGCCTCAGGGGGGCGAGAGACCCAGTACTTC
>TRBD1|TRBJ1-6|.|TRBV4-3
CASSQGPTGQHSPLHF
TGCGCCAGCAGCCAGGGACCGACAGGGCAACATTCACCCCTCCACTTT
>TRBD2|TRBJ2-2|.|TRBV7-8
CASSWDPSTSEAGELFF
TGTGCCAGCAGTTGGGACCCCTCGACTAGCGAGGCCGGGGAGCTGTTTTTT
>.|TRBJ1-2|.|TRBV9
CASSPGLGKGYTF
TGTGCCAGCAGCCCCGGGTTAGGTAAAGGCTACACCTTC
>.|TRBJ2-3|few|TRBV9
CASARGKPDTQYF
TGTGCCAGCGCCCGGGGGAAACCTGATACGCAGTATTTT
>TRBD1|TRBJ2-5|few|TRBV5-4
CASSAATGGRETQYF
TGTGCCAGCAGCGCGGCGACAGGGGGCAGAGAGACCCAGTACTTC
>TRBD2|TRBJ2-2|.|TRBV9
CASSGLAFANTGELFF
TGTGCCAGCAGCGGACTAGCGTTCGCGAACACCGGGGAGCTGTTTTTT
>.|TRBJ2-1|few|TRBV5-1
CASGGGFDEQFF
TGCGCCAGCGGCGGTGGTTTCGATGAGCAGTTCTTC
>.|TRBJ2-3|few|TRBV4-2
CASSQGLAGNTQYF
TGTGCCAGCAGCCAAGGTCTCGCAGGGAATACGCAGTATTTT
>.|TRBJ2-7|few|TRBV29-1
CSVAPGRGAYEQYF
TGCAGCGTTGCCCCCGGGCGGGGTGCCTACGAGCAGTACTTC
>.|TRBJ1-1|.|TRBV7-8
CASSWGGGVNTEAFF
TGTGCCAGCAGCTGGGGTGGAGGGGTGAACACTGAAGCTTTCTTT
>TRBD1|TRBJ2-7|once|TRBV28
CASSPPTGPWDEQYF
TGTGCCAGCAGTCCCCCGACAGGGCCTTGGGACGAGCAGTACTTC
>TRBD1|TRBJ2-1|.|TRBV7-3
CASSLSGGRVGNEQFF
TGTGCCAGCAGCTTGTCAGGGGGTAGGGTTGGCAATGAGCAGTTCTTC
>.|TRBJ1-1|.|TRBV2
CASSEQGRITEAFF
TGTGCCAGCAGTGAACAGGGGAGAATCACTGAAGCTTTCTTT
>.|TRBJ2-4|once|TRBV7-2
CASSFYRGRDIQYF
TGTGCCAGCAGCTTCTATCGGGGTCGGGACATTCAGTACTTC
>.|TRBJ1-5|.|TRBV6-6
CANGPGGNQPQHF
TGTGCCAACGGACCGGGAGGGAATCAGCCCCAGCATTTT
>.|TRBJ2-5|.|TRBV9
CASSVEVGQTQYF
TGTGCCAGCAGCGTAGAAGTGGGGCAGACCCAGTACTTC
>.|TRBJ2-7|.|TRBV11-2
CASSSLTGGRYEQYF
TGTGCCAGCAGCTCTTTGACGGGGGGCCGGTACGAGCAGTACTTC
>TRBD1|TRBJ1-1|.|TRBV18
CASSPGTGGAFF
TGTGCCAGCTCACCTGGGACAGGAGGAGCTTTCTTT
>.|TRBJ2-2|.|TRBV14
CASSQDVRSPNTGELFF
TGTGCCAGCAGCCAAGACGTCAGGTCCCCGAACACCGGGGAGCTGTTTTTT
>TRBD1|TRBJ1-5|.|TRBV2
CASSRQGDQPQHF
TGTGCCAGCAGTCGACAGGGCGATCAGCCCCAGCATTTT